The TCR beta chain described here comes from a study of blood T cell repertoires in COVID-19. Study background: Samples of COVID-19 (acute and convalescent) were obtained from the United States, Italy and Spain. Sources were T cells, B-cell-depleted T cells, or PBMCs; the material itself was cDNA or gDNA.

After removal of 8 bases from V and 7 bases from J, the junction contained 7 bases not matched to a gene. The CDR3 covers 13 residues. Per the germline V gene, CDR1 is SGHVS and CDR2 is FQNEAQ. Original processing notes: Reference gene primer amplification gave nucleated cell count estimates. TCRdb's table, derived via immunoSEQ multiplex PCR, lists solely in-frame clones and lacks some. The V and J calls and the clone size are those of that table, but D and trimming were determined from the DNA. Of around 700,000 clones in the sample, 75% to 90% were seen once. The sample comprised peripheral blood. The receptor was isolated from a woman younger than 35 with acute or convalescent COVID-19. This chain uses TRBV7-8 with TRBJ1-2; TRBD1 agrees at 10 bases. CDR3 sequence reads: CASLGQGVFGYTF. The CDR3, as DNA: TGTGCCAGCCTAGGACAGGGGGTCTTTGGCTACACCTTC.